The clone carrying this T cell receptor (beta chain) was found many times. These data are taken from a study of T cell repertoires in cytomegalovirus infection. A single record per CDR3 protein comes from TCRdb applying MiXCR to the reads. This sample has around 280,000 distinct CDR3 sequences, with 9.6% found just once. CDR1 and CDR2 from the germline V gene are SGHRS and YFSETQ. This CDR3 has 19 amino acids. Germline trimming cut 2 bases from V and 0 bases from J; bases unmatched to any gene: 6. This chain uses TRBV5-1 with TRBJ2-6, with TRBD1 identical over 12 bases. The sample was PBMCs. The sequence derives from a human donor in good health (CMV status not recorded). Some clones in this sample may be carry-over from other donors' samples. CDR3 nucleotides: TGCGCCAGCAGCTTTGGGACAGGGGGCTTTACCTCTGGGGCCAACGTCCTGACTTTC. Translating gives CASSFGTGGFTSGANVLTF.